These 8 T cell receptor beta chains were all obtained from the same sample, sequenced in a study of T cell changes during pregnancy in multiple sclerosis. TCRdb keeps only in-frame clones here, not all; method: immunoSEQ multiplex PCR. This table has tens of thousands of clones, around 90% appearing once. Specimen: CD4+ T cells from peripheral blood mononuclear cells, collected in the second trimester of pregnancy. These TCRs come from a female donor with multiple sclerosis, enrolled in a pregnancy study.

DNA of the CDR3: TGTGCCTGGAGTGAGGGGGATTGGGGCTACACCTTC. Encoded protein: CAWSEGDWGYTF. This chain connects TRBV30 to TRBJ1-2; the D gene is possibly TRBD1 (6 bases). CDR1 is GTSNPN, CDR2 SVGIG, per germline (reference sequence). This CDR3 has 12 amino acids. V gave up 1 base and J gave up 8 bases, with 11 bases separating them.

The chain has TRBV19 and TRBJ1-4, with 10 bases fitting TRBD1. Germline V gives CDR1 LNHDA, CDR2 SQIVND (reference sequence). The CDR3 length is 14 residues. V shed 5 bases and J 7 bases; nucleotides not matched to a gene: 4. In nucleotides, the CDR3 is TGTGCCAGTAGTCTTGGACAGGGGGGTGAAAAACTGTTTTTT. It yields the protein CASSLGQGGEKLFF.

This chain links TRBV5-4 with TRBJ2-3; 8 nucleotides match TRBD2. V was clipped by 3 bases and J by 2 bases; unmatched bases: 2. This CDR3 is 14 amino acids long. Germline values: CDR1 SGHNT, CDR2 YYREEE (reference sequence). CDR3 in amino acids: CASSSGLATDTQYF. The CDR3 nucleotides are TGTGCCAGCAGCTCAGGACTAGCCACAGATACGCAGTATTTT.

The rearrangement uses TRBV7-3 and TRBJ2-7, with D possibly being TRBD2 (5 bases). Per germline, CDR1 SGHTA and CDR2 FQGTGA. The CDR3 consists of 14 residues. V lost 2 bases and J lost 6, with 14 bases in between. The CDR3, as DNA: TGTGCCAGCAGCTTAGGCCTAGCATTCGGCGAGCAGTACTTC. Translation gives CASSLGLAFGEQYF. Full variable domain (outside the CDR3, taken from reference TRBV7-3 and TRBJ2-7): GAGVSQTPSNKVTEKGKYVELRCDPISGHTALYWYRQSLGQGPEFLIYFQGTGAADDSGLPNDRFFAVRPEGSVSTLKIQRTERGDSAVYLCASSLGLAFGEQYFGPGTRLTVT.

The genes are TRBV5-4 and TRBJ1-1; the match to TRBD1 covers 11 bases. Germline V gene data show CDR1 as SGHNT and CDR2 as YYREEE (reference sequence). V shed 2 bases and J 9 bases; nucleotides not matched to a gene: 12. The CDR3 covers 16 residues. Written as DNA, the CDR3 is TGTGCCAGCAGCTTAGGACAGGGGGCACGGGGGACTCAAGCTTTCTTT. Its translation: CASSLGQGARGTQAFF.

The chain employs TRBV2 and TRBJ2-3; 12 nucleotides match TRBD2. This CDR3 has 16 residues. Germline CDR1 is SNHLY and CDR2 is FYNNEI. V lost 7 bases and J lost 0; bases outside the gene matches: 5. Here the CDR3 DNA reads TGTGCCAGCACTCCCGGGACTAGCGGGAGCACAGATACGCAGTATTTT. Its translation is CASTPGTSGSTDTQYF.

The rearrangement joins TRBV28 to TRBJ2-1; TRBD2 aligns across 7 bases. This CDR3 contains 15 residues. CDR1 and CDR2 (germline): MDHEN, SYDVKM. J was trimmed by 6 bases and V by 6 bases; bases with no gene match: 11. CDR3 sequence (DNA): TGTGCCAGCAGCCACGCCGGGACTACCTTCAATGAGCAGTTCTTC. It is translated as CASSHAGTTFNEQFF.

The chain is built from TRBV28 and TRBJ2-2; the match to TRBD2 covers 8 bases. The CDR3 is 15 residues long. After removal of 7 bases from V and 3 bases from J, the junction contained 7 bases not matched to a gene. The germline gives CDR1 MDHEN, CDR2 SYDVKM. The CDR3 coding sequence is TGTGCCAGCATCGCGGGGGGCCCGGACACCGGGGAGCTGTTTTTT. As protein: CASIAGGPDTGELFF.